These 10 T cell receptor beta chains originate from one sample sequenced in a study of blood T cell repertoires in COVID-19. The protocol was immunoSEQ multiplex PCR, while the TCRdb copy is restricted to in-frame clones and leaves out a portion. The sample includes around 72,000 clones, roughly 82% of them seen just once. Sequenced sample: peripheral blood. These receptors all come from a human donor in a cohort sampled during active COVID-19.

CDR3 region: CACFGLAAYNEQFF. The CDR3 region has the DNA TGTGCCTGCTTTGGGCTAGCGGCCTACAATGAGCAGTTCTTC. The chain uses TRBV30 and TRBJ2-1; 7 positions agree with TRBD2. CDR1 is GTSNPN and CDR2 is SVGIG in the germline V gene (reference sequence). The CDR3 is 14 amino acids. V lost 6 bases to trimming and J lost 2 bases; unmatched junction nucleotides: 7. Full variable domain (missing parts from reference TRBV30 and TRBJ2-1): SQTIHQWPATLVQPVGSPLSLECTVEGTSNPNLYWYRQAAGRGLQLLFYSVGIGQISSEVPQNLSASRPQDRQFILSSKKLLLSDSGFYLCACFGLAAYNEQFFGPGTRLTVL.

This chain joins TRBV10-3 and TRBJ1-4; D unclear. This CDR3 is built from 15 residues. V was clipped by 3 bases and J by 5 bases, with 13 bases between them. Per germline, CDR1 ENHRY and CDR2 SYGVKD. The CDR3: CAISDSGSLNEKLFF. The CDR3 DNA reads as TGTGCCATCAGTGACTCGGGAAGCCTAAATGAAAAACTGTTTTTT.

This clone was picked up one time. This rearrangement joins TRBV5-5 to TRBJ1-1; no definite D call. Germline loops: CDR1 SGHKS, CDR2 YYEKEE (reference sequence). V lost 4 bases and J lost 3, with 10 bases in between. The CDR3 loop spans 13 amino acids. The CDR3 here is CASSPDSHTEAFF. CDR3 sequence (DNA): TGTGCCAGCAGCCCGGATAGCCACACTGAAGCTTTCTTT.

The J gene is TRBJ2-7, the V gene TRBV18; D is undetermined. Trimming cost V 3 bases and J 6 bases, with 6 bases left between them. Germline-derived CDR1 and CDR2 are KGHSH and LQKENI. The CDR3 is 11 residues long. CDR3 residues: CASSPGSEQYF. CDR3 DNA: TGTGCCAGCTCACCCGGGTCCGAGCAGTACTTC.

V is TRBV5-4 and J is TRBJ1-2; unclear D gene. V was trimmed by 2 bases and J by 8 bases, leaving 10 bases between them. CDR1 is SGHNT, CDR2 YYREEE, per germline (reference sequence). CDR3 length: 12 residues. Here the CDR3 reads CASSFGRNGYTF. For the CDR3, the DNA is TGTGCCAGCAGCTTCGGCAGGAACGGCTACACCTTC.

The chain is built from TRBV19 and TRBJ1-1, with a possible D match to TRBD1 (6 bases). Germline loops: CDR1 LNHDA, CDR2 SQIVND (reference sequence). V lost 3 bases and J 5 bases, leaving 16 bases between the germline ends. The CDR3 covers 15 residues. In nucleotides, the CDR3 is TGTGCCAGTAGTATCTCCTACAGGGTTGGGACTGAAGCTTTCTTT. Translated, it gives CASSISYRVGTEAFF.

The chain couples TRBV5-4 to TRBJ2-1; 8 nucleotides align to TRBD1. V shed 3 bases and J 10 bases; nucleotides not matched to a gene: 9. The CDR3 contains 14 residues. Per germline, CDR1 SGHNT and CDR2 YYREEE (reference sequence). As DNA, the CDR3 is TGTGCCAGCAGCTCCCTCAGGGGGCCACGGGAGCAGTTCTTC. This sequence encodes CASSSLRGPREQFF. Full variable domain (outside the CDR3, taken from reference TRBV5-4 and TRBJ2-1): ETGVTQSPTHLIKTRGQQVTLRCSSQSGHNTVSWYQQALGQGPQFIFQYYREEENGRGNFPPRFSGLQFPNYSSELNVNALELDDSALYLCASSSLRGPREQFFGPGTRLTVL.

The rearrangement links TRBV5-1 to TRBJ2-7; tentative D call: TRBD1 (5 bases). Germline values: CDR1 SGHRS, CDR2 YFSETQ. Trimming cost V 6 bases and J 4 bases, with 14 bases left between them. This CDR3 region has 13 residues. CDR3: CASTKGAGYEQYF. In DNA, the CDR3 is TGCGCCAGCACCAAAGGGGCCGGGTACGAGCAGTACTTC.

The chain recombines TRBV6-6 with TRBJ1-6; 7 bases are a match to TRBD1. V was pared by 0 bases and J by 10 bases, with 6 bases of the junction left unmatched. The CDR3 runs 15 residues. Germline values: CDR1 MNHNY, CDR2 SVGAGI (reference sequence). The CDR3 loop is CASSYSEDRYSPLHF. The CDR3, as DNA: TGTGCCAGCAGTTACTCAGAGGACAGGTACTCACCCCTCCACTTT.

This clone was counted only a few times. The V and J genes are TRBV19 and TRBJ2-3; TRBD2 agrees at 11 bases. Trimming took 5 bases from V and 5 from J; bases not matched to a gene: 12. Germline V gene lookup returns CDR1 LNHDA and CDR2 SQIVND (reference sequence). The CDR3 is made up of 17 amino acids. DNA of the CDR3: TGTGCCAGTAGTGCCCTAAGAGTAGCGGGGGGGGTAGATACGCAGTATTTT. Translation: CASSALRVAGGVDTQYF.